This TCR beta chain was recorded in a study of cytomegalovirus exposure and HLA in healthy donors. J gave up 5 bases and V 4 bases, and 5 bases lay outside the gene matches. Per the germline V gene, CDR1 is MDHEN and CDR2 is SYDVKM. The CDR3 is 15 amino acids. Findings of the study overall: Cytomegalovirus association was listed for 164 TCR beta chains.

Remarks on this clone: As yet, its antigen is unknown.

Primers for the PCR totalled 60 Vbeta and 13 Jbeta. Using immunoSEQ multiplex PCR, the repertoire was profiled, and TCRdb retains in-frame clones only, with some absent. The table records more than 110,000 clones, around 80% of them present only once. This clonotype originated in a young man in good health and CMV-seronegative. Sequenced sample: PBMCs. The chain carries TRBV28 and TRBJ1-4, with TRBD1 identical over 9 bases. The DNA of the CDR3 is TGTGCCAGCAGTTCCCCGACAGGGGGGAATGAAAAACTGTTTTTT. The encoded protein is CASSSPTGGNEKLFF.